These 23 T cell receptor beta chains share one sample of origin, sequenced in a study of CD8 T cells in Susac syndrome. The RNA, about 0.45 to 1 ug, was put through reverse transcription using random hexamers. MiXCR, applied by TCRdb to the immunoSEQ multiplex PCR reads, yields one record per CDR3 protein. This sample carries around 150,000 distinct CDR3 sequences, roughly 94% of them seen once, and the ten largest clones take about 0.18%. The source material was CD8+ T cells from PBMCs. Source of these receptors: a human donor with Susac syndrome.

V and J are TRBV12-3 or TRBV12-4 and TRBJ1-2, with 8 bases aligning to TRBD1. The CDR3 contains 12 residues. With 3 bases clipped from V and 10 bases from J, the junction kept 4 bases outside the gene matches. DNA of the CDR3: TGTGCCAGCAGTTTCGGACAGGGCGACTACACCTTC. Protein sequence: CASSFGQGDYTF.

In DNA form, the CDR3 reads TGTGCCAGCAGCTTGGCCAGGGAGTCCTATGGCTACACCTTC. Protein product: CASSLARESYGYTF. The chain combines TRBV5-4 with TRBJ1-2, with D possibly matching TRBD1 (5 bases). Germline V lookup: CDR1 SGHNT, CDR2 YYREEE (reference sequence). Trimming took 0 bases from V and 4 from J, leaving 10 bases between them. The CDR3 covers 14 residues.

The CDR3 loop reads CATGLAGIYEQYF. CDR3 DNA: TGTGCCACCGGACTAGCGGGGATCTACGAGCAGTACTTC. The chain links TRBV10-3 to TRBJ2-7; 12 bases are shared with TRBD2. Germline V CDR1 and CDR2: ENHRY, SYGVKD. V shed 10 bases and J 3 bases; nucleotides not matched to a gene: 4. The CDR3 covers 13 residues.

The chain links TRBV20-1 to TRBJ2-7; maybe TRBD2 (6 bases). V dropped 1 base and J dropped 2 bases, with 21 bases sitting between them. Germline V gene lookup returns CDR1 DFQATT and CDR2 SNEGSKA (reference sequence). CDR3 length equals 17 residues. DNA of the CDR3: TGCAGTGCTAGAGCCTCCCTAGCGCGAACGCCCACCTACGAGCAGTACTTC. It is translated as CSARASLARTPTYEQYF.

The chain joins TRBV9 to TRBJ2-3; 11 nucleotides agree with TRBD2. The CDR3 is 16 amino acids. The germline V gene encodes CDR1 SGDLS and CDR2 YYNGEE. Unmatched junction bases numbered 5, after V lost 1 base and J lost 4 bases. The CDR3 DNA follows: TGTGCCAGCAGCGTATCTAGCGGGAGGTCGGCAGATACGCAGTATTTT. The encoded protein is CASSVSSGRSADTQYF.

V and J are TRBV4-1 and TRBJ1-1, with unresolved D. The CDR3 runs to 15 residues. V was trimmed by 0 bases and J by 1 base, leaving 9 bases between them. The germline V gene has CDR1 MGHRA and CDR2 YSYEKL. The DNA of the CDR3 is TGCGCCAGCAGCCAAGAGCCCGCCGCGAACACTGAAGCTTTCTTT. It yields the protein CASSQEPAANTEAFF.

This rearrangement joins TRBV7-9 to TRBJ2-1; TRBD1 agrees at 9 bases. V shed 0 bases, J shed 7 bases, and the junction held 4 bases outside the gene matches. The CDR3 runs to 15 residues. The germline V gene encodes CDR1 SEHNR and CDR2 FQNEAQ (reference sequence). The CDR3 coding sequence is TGTGCCAGCAGCTTAGCGGACAGGGGTGTGAATGAGCAGTTCTTC. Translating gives CASSLADRGVNEQFF.

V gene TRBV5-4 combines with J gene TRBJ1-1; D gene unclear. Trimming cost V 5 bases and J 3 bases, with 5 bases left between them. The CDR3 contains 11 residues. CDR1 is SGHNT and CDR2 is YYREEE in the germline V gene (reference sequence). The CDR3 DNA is TGTGCCAGCAGTCTTTACACTGAAGCTTTCTTT. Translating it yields CASSLYTEAFF.

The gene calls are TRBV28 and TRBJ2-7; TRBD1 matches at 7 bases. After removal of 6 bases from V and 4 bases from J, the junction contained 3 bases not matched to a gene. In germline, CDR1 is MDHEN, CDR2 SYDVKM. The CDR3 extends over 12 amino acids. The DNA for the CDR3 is TGTGCCAGCAGGAGGGGGCTATACGAGCAGTACTTC. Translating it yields CASRRGLYEQYF.

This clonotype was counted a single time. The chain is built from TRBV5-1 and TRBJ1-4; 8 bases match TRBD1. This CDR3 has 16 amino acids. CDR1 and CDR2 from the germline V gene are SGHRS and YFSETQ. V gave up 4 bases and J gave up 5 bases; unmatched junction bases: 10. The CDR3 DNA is TGCGCCAGCAGCATATACCCGGGACAGGTGAATGAAAAACTGTTTTTT. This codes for CASSIYPGQVNEKLFF.

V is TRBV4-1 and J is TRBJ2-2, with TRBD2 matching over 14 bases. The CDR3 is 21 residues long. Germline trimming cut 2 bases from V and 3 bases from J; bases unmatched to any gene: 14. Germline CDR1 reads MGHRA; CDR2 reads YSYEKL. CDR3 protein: CASSQRGLAGARQRDTGELFF. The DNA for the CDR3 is TGCGCCAGCAGCCAAAGGGGACTAGCGGGAGCAAGACAACGGGACACCGGGGAGCTGTTTTTT.

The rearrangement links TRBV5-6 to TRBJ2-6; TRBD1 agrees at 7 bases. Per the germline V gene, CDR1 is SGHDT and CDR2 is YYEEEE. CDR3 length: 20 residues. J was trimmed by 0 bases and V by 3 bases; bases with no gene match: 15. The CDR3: CASSSTMGTGEFSGANVLTF. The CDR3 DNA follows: TGTGCCAGCAGCTCAACCATGGGAACAGGGGAATTCTCTGGGGCCAACGTCCTGACTTTC.

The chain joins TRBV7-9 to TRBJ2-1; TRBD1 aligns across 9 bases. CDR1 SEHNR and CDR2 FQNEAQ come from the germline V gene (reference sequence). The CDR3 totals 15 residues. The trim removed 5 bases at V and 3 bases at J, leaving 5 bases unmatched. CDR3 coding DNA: TGTGCCAGCAGCCGGACAGGGGTTAACTACAATGAGCAGTTCTTC. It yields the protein CASSRTGVNYNEQFF.

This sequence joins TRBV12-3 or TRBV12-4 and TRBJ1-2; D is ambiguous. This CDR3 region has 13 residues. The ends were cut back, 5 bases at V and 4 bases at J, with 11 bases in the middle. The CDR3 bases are TGTGCCAGCAGTCAGGACGCCTCCTATGGCTACACCTTC. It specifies CASSQDASYGYTF.

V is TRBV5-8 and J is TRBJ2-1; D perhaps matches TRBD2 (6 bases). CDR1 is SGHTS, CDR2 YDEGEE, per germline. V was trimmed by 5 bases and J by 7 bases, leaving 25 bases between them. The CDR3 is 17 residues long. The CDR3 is CASSLERGHPRGNEQFF. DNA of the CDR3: TGTGCCAGCAGTTTAGAGCGCGGCCACCCCCGGGGGAATGAGCAGTTCTTC.

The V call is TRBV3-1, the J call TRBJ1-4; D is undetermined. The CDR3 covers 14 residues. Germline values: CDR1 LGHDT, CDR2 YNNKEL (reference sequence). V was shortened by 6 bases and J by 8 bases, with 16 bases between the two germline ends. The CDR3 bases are TGTGCCAGCAGATCGGACGTCCGGAGAGAAAAACTGTTTTTT. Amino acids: CASRSDVRREKLFF.

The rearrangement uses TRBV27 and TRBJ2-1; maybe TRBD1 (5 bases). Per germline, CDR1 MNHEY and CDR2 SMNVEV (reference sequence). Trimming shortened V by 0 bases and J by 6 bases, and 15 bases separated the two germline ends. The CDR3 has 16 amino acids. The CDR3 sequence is CASSLSTEVVFNEQFF. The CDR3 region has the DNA TGTGCCAGCAGTTTATCGACAGAAGTTGTGTTCAATGAGCAGTTCTTC.

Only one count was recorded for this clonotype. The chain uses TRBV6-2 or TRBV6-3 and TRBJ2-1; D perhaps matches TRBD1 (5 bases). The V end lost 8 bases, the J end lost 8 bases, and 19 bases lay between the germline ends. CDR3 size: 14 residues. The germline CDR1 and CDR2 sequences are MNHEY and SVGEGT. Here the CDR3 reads CASVFRTQGDEQFF. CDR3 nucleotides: TGTGCCAGCGTGTTTAGGACCCAAGGGGATGAGCAGTTCTTC.

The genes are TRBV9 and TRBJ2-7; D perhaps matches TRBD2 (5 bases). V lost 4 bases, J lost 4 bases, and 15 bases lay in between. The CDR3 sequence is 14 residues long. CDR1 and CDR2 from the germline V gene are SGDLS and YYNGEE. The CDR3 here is CASSPGLSPYEQYF. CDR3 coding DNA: TGTGCCAGCAGCCCAGGACTGTCCCCATACGAGCAGTACTTC.

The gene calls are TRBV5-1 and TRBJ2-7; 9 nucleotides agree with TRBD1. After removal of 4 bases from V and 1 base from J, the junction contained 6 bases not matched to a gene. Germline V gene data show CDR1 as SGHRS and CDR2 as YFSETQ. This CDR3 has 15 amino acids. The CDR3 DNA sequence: TGCGCCAGCAGCATCGGGACAGGGCTTTCCTACGAGCAGTACTTC. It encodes CASSIGTGLSYEQYF.

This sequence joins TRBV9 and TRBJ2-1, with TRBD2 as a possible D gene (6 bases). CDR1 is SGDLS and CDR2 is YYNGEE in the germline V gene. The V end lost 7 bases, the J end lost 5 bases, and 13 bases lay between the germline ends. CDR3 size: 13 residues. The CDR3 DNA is TGTGCCAGCTCCGGGACTCCTAACAATGAGCAGTTCTTC. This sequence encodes CASSGTPNNEQFF.

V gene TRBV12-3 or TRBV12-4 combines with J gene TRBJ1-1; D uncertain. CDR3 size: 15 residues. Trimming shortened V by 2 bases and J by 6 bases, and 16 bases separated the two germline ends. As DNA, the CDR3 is TGTGCCAGCAGTTTACCCGAAGATCAGAGGGCTGAAGCTTTCTTT. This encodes CASSLPEDQRAEAFF.

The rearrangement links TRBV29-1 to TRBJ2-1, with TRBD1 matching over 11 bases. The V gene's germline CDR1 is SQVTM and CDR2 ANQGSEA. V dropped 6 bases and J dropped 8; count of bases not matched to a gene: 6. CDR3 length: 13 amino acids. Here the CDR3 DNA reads TGCAGCGTGGGGACAGGGGGAATCGATGAGCAGTTCTTC. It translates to CSVGTGGIDEQFF.